One and the same sample provided the 6 T cell receptor beta chains below, sequenced in a study of regulatory T cells in long-lasting Graves disease. Through Arm-PCR of CDR3 regions and iRepertoire HTBI primers, TCR beta libraries were built. Each CDR3 protein gets one entry after TCRdb re-called the multiplex PCR reads with MiXCR. Counted here are about 340,000 distinct CDR3 sequences, 20% occurring once; the ten biggest clones make up 29%. Specified time point: persistent/refractory GD, antithyroid drugs over 5 years with positive TRAb. PBMC RNA served as the TCR library source. The sample in question was peripheral blood mononuclear cells (PBMCs), obtained when the disease was refractory, from a patient treated with antithyroid drugs. These receptors were collected from a female donor with Graves disease.

This clonotype was seen at least ten times. The CDR3 region is CATSRALAGRETQYF. The CDR3 bases are TGTGCCACCAGCAGAGCTCTAGCGGGCAGGGAGACCCAGTACTTC. The genes are TRBV15 and TRBJ2-5; 8 nucleotides match TRBD2. The CDR3 is 15 amino acids. J gave up 5 bases and V 1 base, and 6 bases lay outside the gene matches. Germline V gives CDR1 LNHNV, CDR2 YYDKDF (reference sequence).

This clonotype was observed many times. The chain employs TRBV3-1 and TRBJ2-5, with 14 bases that match TRBD2. Germline CDR1 reads LGHDT; CDR2 reads YNNKEL (reference sequence). The CDR3 runs 14 residues. With 10 bases clipped from V and 5 bases from J, the junction kept 6 bases outside the gene matches. CDR3 protein: CATGLAGGWETQYF. CDR3 nucleotides: TGTGCCACAGGACTAGCGGGAGGTTGGGAGACCCAGTACTTC.

This clonotype was seen a few times. The CDR3 coding sequence is TGCGCCAGCAGCCCTAGCGGGAGGGTCCCCGAGCAGTACTTC. It specifies CASSPSGRVPEQYF. The rearrangement joins TRBV4-1 to TRBJ2-5; TRBD2 matches at 12 bases. The better agreement between TRBJ2-7 and the DNA end casts doubt on the J call. The germline gives CDR1 MGHRA, CDR2 YSYEKL. This CDR3 has 14 amino acids.

This clonotype turned up a few times. The chain joins TRBV9 to TRBJ1-4; D remains ambiguous. The CDR3 length is 16 residues. V shed 2 bases and J shed 3 bases, with 14 bases lying between them. CDR1 is SGDLS and CDR2 is YYNGEE in the germline V gene. CDR3: CASSVSGNQANEKLFF. In DNA, the CDR3 is TGTGCCAGCAGCGTTAGCGGTAATCAGGCTAATGAAAAACTGTTTTTT.

This chain's CDR3 is CSVTDTYGYTF. DNA of the CDR3: TGCAGCGTTACCGACACTTATGGCTACACCTTC. The chain recombines TRBV29-1 with TRBJ1-2; D not resolved. The ends were cut back, 5 bases at V and 5 bases at J, with 9 bases in the middle. The germline V gene has CDR1 SQVTM and CDR2 ANQGSEA. The CDR3 extends over 11 amino acids.

This clonotype was seen ten or more times. The V and J genes are TRBV2 and TRBJ2-5; D perhaps matches TRBD2 (6 bases). CDR3 length equals 16 residues. V lost 6 bases and J 7 bases, leaving 24 bases between the germline ends. Germline V gene lookup returns CDR1 SNHLY and CDR2 FYNNEI. The CDR3 loop reads CASRSPTRVAWGTQYF. The CDR3 DNA reads as TGTGCCAGCAGGAGCCCGACTAGGGTGGCGTGGGGGACCCAGTACTTC.